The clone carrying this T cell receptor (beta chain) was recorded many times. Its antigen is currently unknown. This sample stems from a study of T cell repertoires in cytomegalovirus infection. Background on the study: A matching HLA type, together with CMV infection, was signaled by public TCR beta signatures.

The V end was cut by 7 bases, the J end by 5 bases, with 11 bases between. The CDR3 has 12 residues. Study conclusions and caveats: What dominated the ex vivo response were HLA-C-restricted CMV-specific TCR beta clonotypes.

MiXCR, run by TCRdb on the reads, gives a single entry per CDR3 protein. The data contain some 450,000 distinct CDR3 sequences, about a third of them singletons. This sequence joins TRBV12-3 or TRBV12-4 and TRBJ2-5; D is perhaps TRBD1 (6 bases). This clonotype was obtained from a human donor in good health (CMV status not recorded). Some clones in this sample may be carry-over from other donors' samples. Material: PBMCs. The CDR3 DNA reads TGTGCCAGCACCTACAGGGTGGAGACCCAGTACTTC. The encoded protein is CASTYRVETQYF.